This T cell receptor (beta chain) was captured in a study of beta chain features in type 1 diabetes. Findings and limits, study-wide: Moderately but significantly shorter TCRB CDR3s were found in Type 1 diabetes patients in all four CD4+ subsets. Whether HLA type affects TCRB rearrangement stayed undetermined in the present work. Patients' naive, central memory and regulatory TCRB repertoires appeared more alike than those of healthy donors.

This clone showed up just a few times. Its antigen remains unknown. The CDR3 covers 13 residues. Germline loops: CDR1 MGHDK, CDR2 SYGVNS. The V gene lost 6 bases and the J gene lost 3 bases, with 11 bases spanning the gap. Reverse transcribing all isolated RNA meant expressed TCRB transcripts were sequenced. Some clones are missing from TCRdb's copy, which holds only in-frame ones; the method was immunoSEQ multiplex PCR. The table shows roughly 220,000 clones, with 16% occurring only once. The sequenced material came from naive CD4+ T cells from blood. The receptor was derived from a man aged 25 to 40 with type 1 diabetes. V and J are TRBV25-1 and TRBJ2-5; D ambiguous. In DNA form, the CDR3 reads TGTGCCAGCAGCAGTCGAGGAGAAGAGACCCAGTACTTC. It specifies CASSSRGEETQYF. Filled out from reference TRBV25-1 and TRBJ2-5, the complete variable domain reads EADIYQTPRYLVIGTGKKITLECSQTMGHDKMYWYQQDPGMELHLIHYSYGVNSTEKGDLSSESTVSRIRTEHFPLTLESARPSHTSQYLCASSSRGEETQYFGPGTRLLVL.